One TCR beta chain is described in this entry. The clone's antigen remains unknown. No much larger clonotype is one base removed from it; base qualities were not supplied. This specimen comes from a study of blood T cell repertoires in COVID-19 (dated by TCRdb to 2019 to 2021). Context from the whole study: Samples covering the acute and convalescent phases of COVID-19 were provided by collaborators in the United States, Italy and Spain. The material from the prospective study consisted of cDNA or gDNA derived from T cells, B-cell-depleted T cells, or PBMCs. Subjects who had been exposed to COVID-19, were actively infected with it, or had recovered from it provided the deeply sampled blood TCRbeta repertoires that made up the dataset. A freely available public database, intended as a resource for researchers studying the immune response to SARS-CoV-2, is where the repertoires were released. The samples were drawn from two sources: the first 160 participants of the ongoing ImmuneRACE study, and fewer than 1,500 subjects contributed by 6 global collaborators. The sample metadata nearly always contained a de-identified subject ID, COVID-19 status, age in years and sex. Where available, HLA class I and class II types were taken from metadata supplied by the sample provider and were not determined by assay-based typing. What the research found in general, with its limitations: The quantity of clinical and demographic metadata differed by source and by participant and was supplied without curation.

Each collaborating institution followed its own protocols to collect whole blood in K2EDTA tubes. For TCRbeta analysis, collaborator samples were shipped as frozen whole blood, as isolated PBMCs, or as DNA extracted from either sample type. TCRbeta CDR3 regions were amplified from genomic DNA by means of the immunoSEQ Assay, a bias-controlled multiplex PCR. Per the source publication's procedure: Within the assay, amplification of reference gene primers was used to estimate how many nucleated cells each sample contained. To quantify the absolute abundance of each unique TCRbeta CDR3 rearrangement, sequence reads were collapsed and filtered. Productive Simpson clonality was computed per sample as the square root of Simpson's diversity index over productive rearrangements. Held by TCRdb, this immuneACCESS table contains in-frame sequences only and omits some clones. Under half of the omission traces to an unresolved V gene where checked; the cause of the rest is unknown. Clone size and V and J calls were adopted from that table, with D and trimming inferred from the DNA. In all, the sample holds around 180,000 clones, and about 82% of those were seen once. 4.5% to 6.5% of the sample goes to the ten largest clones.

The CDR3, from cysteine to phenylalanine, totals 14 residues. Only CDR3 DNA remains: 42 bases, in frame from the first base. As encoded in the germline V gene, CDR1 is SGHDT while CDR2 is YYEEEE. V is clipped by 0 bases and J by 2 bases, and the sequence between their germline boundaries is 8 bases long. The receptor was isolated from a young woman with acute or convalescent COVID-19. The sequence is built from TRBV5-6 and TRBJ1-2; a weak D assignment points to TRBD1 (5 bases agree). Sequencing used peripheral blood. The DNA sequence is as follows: TGTGCCAGCAGCTTGGGACAGAAGAACTATGGCTACACCTTC. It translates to CASSLGQKNYGYTF.